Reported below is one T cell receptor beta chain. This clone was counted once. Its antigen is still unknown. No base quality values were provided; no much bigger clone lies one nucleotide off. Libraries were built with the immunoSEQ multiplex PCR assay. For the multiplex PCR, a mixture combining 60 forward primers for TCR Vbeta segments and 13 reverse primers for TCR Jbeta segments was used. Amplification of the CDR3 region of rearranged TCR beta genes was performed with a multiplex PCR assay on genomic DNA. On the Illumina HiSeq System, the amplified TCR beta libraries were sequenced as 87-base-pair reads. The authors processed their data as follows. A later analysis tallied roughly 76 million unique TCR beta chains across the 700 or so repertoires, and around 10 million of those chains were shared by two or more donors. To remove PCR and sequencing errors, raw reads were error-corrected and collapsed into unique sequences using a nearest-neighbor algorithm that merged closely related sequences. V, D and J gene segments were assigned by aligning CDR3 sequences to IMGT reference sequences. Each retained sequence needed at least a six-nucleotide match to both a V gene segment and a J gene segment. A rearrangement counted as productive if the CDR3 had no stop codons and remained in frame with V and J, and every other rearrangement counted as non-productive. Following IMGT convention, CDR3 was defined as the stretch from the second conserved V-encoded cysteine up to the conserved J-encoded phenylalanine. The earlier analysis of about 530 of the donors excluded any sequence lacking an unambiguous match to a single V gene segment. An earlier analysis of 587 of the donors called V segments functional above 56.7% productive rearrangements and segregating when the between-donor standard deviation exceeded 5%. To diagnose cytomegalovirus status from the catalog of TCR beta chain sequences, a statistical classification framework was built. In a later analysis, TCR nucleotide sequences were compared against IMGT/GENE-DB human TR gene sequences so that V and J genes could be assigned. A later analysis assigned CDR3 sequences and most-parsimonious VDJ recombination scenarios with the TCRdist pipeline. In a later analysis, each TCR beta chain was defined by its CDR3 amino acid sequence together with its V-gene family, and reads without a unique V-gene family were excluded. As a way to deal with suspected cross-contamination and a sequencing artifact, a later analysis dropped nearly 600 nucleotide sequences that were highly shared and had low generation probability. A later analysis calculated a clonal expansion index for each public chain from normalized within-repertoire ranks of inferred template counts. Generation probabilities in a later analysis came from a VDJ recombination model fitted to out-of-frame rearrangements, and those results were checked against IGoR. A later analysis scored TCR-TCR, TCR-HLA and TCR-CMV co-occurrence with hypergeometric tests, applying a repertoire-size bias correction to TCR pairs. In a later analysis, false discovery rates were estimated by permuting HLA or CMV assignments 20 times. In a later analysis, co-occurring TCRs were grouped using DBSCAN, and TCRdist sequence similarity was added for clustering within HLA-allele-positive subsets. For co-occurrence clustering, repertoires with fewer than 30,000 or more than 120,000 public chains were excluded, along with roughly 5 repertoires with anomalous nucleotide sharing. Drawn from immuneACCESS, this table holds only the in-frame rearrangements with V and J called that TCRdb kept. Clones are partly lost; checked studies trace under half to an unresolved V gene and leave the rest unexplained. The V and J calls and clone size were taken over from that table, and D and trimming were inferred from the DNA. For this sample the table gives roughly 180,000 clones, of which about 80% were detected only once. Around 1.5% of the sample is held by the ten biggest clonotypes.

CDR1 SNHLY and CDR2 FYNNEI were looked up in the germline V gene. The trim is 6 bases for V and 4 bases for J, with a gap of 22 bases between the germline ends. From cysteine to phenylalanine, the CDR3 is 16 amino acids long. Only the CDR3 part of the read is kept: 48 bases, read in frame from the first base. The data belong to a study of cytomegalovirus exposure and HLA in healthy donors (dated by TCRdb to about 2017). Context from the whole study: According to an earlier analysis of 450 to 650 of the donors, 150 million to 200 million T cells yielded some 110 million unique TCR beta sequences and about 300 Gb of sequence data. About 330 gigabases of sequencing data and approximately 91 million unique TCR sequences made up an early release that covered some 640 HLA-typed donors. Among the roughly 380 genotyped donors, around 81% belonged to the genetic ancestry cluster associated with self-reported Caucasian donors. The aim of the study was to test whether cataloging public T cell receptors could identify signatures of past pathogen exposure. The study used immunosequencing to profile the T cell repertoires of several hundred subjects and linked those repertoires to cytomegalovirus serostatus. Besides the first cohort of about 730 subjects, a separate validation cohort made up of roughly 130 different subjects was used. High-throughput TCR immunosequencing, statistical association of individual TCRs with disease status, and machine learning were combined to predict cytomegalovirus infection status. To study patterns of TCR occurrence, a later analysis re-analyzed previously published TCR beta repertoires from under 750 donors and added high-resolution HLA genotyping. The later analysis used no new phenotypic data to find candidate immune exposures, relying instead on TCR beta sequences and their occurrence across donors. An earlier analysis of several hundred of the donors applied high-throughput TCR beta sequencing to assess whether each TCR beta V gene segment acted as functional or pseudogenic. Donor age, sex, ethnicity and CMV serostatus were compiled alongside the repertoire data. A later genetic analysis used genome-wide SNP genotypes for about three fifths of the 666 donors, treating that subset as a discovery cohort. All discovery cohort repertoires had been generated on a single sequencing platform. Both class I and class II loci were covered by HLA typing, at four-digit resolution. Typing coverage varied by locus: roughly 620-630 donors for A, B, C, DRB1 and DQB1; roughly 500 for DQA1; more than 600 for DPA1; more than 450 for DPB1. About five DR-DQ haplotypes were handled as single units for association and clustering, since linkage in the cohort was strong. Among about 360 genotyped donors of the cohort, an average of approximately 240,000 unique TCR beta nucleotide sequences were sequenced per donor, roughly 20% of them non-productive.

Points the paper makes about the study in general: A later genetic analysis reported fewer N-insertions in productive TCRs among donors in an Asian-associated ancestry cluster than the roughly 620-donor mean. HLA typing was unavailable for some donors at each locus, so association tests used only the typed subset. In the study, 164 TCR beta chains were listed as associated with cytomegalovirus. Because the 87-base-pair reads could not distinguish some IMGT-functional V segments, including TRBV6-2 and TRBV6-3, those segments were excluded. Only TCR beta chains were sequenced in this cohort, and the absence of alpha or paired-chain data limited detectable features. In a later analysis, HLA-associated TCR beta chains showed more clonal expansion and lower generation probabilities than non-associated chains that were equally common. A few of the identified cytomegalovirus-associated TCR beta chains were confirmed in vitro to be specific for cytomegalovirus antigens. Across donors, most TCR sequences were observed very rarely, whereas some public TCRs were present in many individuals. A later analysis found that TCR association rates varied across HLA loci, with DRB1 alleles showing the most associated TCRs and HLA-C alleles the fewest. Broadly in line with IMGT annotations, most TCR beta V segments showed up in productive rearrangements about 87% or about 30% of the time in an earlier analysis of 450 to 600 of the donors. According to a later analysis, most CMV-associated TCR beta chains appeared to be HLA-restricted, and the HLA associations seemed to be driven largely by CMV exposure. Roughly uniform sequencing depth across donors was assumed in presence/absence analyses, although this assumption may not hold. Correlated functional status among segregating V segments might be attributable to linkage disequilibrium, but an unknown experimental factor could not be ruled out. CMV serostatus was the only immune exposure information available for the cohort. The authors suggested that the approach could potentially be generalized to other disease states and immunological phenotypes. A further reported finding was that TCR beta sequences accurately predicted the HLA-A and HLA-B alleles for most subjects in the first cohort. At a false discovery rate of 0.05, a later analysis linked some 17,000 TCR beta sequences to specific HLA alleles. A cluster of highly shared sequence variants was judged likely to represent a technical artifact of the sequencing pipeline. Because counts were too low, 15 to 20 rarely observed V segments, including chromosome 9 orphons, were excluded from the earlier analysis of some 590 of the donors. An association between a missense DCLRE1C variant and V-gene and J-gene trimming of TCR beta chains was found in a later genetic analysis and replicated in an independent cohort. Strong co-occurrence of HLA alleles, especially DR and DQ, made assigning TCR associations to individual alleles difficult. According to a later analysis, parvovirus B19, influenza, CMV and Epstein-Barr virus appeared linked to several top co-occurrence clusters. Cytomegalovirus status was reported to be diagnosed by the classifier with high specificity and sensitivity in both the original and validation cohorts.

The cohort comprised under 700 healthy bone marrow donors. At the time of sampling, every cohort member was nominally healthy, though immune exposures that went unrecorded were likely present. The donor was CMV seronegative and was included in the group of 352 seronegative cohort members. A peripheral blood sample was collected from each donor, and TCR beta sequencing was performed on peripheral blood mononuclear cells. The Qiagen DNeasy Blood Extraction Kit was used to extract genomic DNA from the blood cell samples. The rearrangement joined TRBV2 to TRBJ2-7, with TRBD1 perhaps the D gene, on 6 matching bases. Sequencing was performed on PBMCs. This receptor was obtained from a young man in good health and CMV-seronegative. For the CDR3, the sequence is CASRGYRDRLFYEQYF. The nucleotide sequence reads TGTGCCAGCAGAGGTTACAGGGACCGGCTTTTTTACGAGCAGTACTTC.